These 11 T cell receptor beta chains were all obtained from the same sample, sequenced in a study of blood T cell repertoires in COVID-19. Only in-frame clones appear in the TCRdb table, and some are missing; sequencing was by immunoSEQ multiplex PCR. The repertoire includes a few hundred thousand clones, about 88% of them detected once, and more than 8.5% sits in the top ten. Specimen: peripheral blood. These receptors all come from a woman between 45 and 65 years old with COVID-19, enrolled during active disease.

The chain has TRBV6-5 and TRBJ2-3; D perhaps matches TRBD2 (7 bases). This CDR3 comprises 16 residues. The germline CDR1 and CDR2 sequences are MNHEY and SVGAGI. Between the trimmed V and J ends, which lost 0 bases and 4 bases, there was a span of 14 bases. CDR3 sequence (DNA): TGTGCCAGCAGTTACTCGGGGGGGGGCACGTCAGATACGCAGTATTTT. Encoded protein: CASSYSGGGTSDTQYF.

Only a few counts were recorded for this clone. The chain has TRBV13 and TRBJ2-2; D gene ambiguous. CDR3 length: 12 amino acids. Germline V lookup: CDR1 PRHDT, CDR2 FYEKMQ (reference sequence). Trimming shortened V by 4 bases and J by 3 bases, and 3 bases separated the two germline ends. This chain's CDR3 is CASSSYTGELFF. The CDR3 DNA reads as TGTGCCAGCAGCTCATACACCGGGGAGCTGTTTTTT. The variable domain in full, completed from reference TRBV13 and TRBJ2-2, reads AAGVIQSPRHLIKEKRETATLKCYPIPRHDTVYWYQQGPGQDPQFLISFYEKMQSDKGSIPDRFSAQQFSDYHSELNMSSLELGDSALYFCASSSYTGELFFGEGSRLTVL.

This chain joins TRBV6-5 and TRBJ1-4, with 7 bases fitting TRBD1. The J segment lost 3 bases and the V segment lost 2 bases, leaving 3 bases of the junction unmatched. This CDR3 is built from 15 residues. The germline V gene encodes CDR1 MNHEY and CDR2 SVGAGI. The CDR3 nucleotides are TGTGCCAGCAGTTACGCGGGACAGCCTAATGAAAAACTGTTTTTT. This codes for CASSYAGQPNEKLFF.

This chain's CDR3 is CASSQGWDRVYGYTF. The CDR3 DNA reads TGTGCCAGCAGCCAAGGATGGGACAGGGTCTATGGCTACACCTTC. V gene TRBV3-1 (or the pseudogene TRBV3-2) combines with J gene TRBJ1-2, with 9 bases that match TRBD1. CDR3 length: 15 residues. Unmatched junction bases numbered 4, after V lost 1 base and J lost 4 bases. Germline V CDR1 and CDR2: LGHDT, YNNKEL (reference sequence).

The CDR3 is CSASPSHGERDTEAFF. The CDR3 coding sequence is TGCAGTGCTAGTCCCAGCCACGGGGAACGGGACACTGAAGCTTTCTTT. The chain is built from TRBV20-1 and TRBJ1-1; D not certain. V shed 3 bases and J shed 3 bases, with 20 bases lying between them. The CDR3 length is 16 residues. Germline V gene lookup returns CDR1 DFQATT and CDR2 SNEGSKA (reference sequence).

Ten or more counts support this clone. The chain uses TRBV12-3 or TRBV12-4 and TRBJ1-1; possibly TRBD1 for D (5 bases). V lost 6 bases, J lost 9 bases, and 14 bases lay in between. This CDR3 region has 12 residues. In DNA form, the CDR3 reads TGTGCCAGCAGCCTCCTCGGGACTCAAGCTTTCTTT. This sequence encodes CASSLLGTQAFF.

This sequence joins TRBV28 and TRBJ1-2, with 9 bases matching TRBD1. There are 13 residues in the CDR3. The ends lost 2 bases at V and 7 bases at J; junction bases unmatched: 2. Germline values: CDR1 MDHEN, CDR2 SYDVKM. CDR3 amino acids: CASSLNRGPGYTF. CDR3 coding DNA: TGTGCCAGCAGTTTAAACAGGGGGCCTGGCTACACCTTC.

The chain's CDR3 is CASSTYRTVGTEAFF. CDR3 bases: TGTGCCAGCAGTACCTACCGGACAGTGGGCACTGAAGCTTTCTTT. This chain joins TRBV27 and TRBJ1-1; TRBD1 might be the D (6 bases). The CDR3 is made up of 15 amino acids. V was cut by 5 bases and J by 4 bases, with 17 bases left in between. Germline CDR1 reads MNHEY; CDR2 reads SMNVEV (reference sequence).

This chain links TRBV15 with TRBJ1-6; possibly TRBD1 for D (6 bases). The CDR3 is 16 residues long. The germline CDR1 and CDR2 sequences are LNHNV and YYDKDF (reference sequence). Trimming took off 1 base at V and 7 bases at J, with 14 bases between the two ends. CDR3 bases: TGTGCCACCAGCAGAGTCGAGGGGCAGGGGAATTCACCCCTCCACTTT. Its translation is CATSRVEGQGNSPLHF.

CDR3 DNA sequence: TGCGCCAGCAGCCAAGATAAGGGACAGCTAGCCAAAAACATTCAGTACTTC. This translates into CASSQDKGQLAKNIQYF. The chain couples TRBV4-1 to TRBJ2-4; TRBD1 aligns across 7 bases. The CDR3 extends over 17 amino acids. CDR1 and CDR2 from the germline V gene are MGHRA and YSYEKL. V was clipped by 0 bases and J by 0 bases; unmatched bases: 5.

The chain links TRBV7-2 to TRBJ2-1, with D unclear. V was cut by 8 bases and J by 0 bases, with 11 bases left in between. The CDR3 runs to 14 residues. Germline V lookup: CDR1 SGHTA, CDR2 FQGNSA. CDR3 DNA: TGTGCCAGCGTTTTGAGGAGCTCCTACAATGAGCAGTTCTTC. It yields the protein CASVLRSSYNEQFF.